Shown below are 6 T cell receptor beta chains from a single sample sequenced in a study of OX40 agonist ivuxolimab in advanced cancers. TCRdb's copy holds only in-frame clones and misses some; the assay was immunoSEQ multiplex PCR. The sample consists of more than 65,000 clones, about 82% of them appearing once. Sequenced here: CD4+ or CD8+ T cells sorted from blood, sampled in a trial of the OX40 agonist ivuxolimab. Receptors were obtained from an adult with an advanced solid tumor such as melanoma, head and neck, liver or kidney cancer.

The chain employs TRBV6-5 and TRBJ2-7; 10 bases fit TRBD2. The CDR3 runs to 14 residues. Germline CDR1 is MNHEY and CDR2 is SVGAGI. V lost 4 bases, J lost 4 bases, and 4 bases stayed unmatched. CDR3 residues: CASSSGTSAYEQYF. CDR3 in DNA: TGTGCCAGCAGTTCCGGGACTAGCGCTTACGAGCAGTACTTC.

This clone was seen once. J is TRBJ1-2 and V is TRBV6-1, with D unresolved. Germline V CDR1 and CDR2: MNHNS, SASEGT. The V and J ends lost 6 bases and 2 bases respectively, with 7 bases between them. This CDR3 contains 12 residues. The CDR3 protein is CASSPGNYGYTF. CDR3 sequence (DNA): TGTGCCAGCAGCCCGGGGAACTATGGCTACACCTTC.

The V call is TRBV30, the J call TRBJ2-5; D may be TRBD1 (5 bases). This CDR3 region has 19 residues. Germline assignment: CDR1 GTSNPN and CDR2 SVGIG (reference sequence). V was pared by 0 bases and J by 1 base, with 24 bases between. CDR3 DNA: TGTGCCTGGAGTGTACATAGGTTTTTCAGGGATAGGCTCCAAGAGACCCAGTACTTC. Translating gives CAWSVHRFFRDRLQETQYF.

The chain joins TRBV6-5 to TRBJ2-7, with 10 bases matching TRBD2. Germline V gene data show CDR1 as MNHEY and CDR2 as SVGAGI. V trimming: 4 bases; J trimming: 1 base; junction bases outside the gene matches: 1. This CDR3 has 14 residues. The CDR3 DNA reads as TGTGCCAGCAGTTGGACTAGCGGATCCTACGAGCAGTACTTC. Translation gives CASSWTSGSYEQYF.

CDR3 region: CASSSGGGQGRTDTQYF. The DNA for the CDR3 is TGTGCCAGCAGCTCCGGGGGGGGACAGGGACGCACAGATACGCAGTATTTT. The chain carries TRBV7-9 and TRBJ2-3, with a possible D match to TRBD1 (9 bases). V lost 4 bases, J lost 1 base, and 18 bases lay in between. This CDR3 has 17 amino acids. Germline-derived CDR1 and CDR2 are SEHNR and FQNEAQ (reference sequence).

The V and J genes are TRBV7-9 and TRBJ2-5; D unresolved. This CDR3 is built from 11 residues. Germline V gene lookup returns CDR1 SEHNR and CDR2 FQNEAQ (reference sequence). Trimming removed 3 bases at V and 1 base at J, with 0 bases between. The CDR3 DNA sequence: TGTGCCAGCAGCTTCCAAGAGACCCAGTACTTC. Residues: CASSFQETQYF.